This record looks at one T cell receptor beta chain sequence and its context. Its antigen is undetermined. This sample is part of a study of cytomegalovirus exposure and HLA in healthy donors. The PCR contained 60 Vbeta and 13 Jbeta primers. Sequencing used immunoSEQ multiplex PCR; TCRdb keeps in-frame clones, though not all of them. The sample records fewer than 200,000 clones, 80% to 90% being singletons. The V gene end was trimmed by 0 bases and the J gene end by 5 bases; junction bases not matched to a gene: 5. Looked up from germline, CDR1 is SGHRS and CDR2 is YFSETQ. This CDR3 has 14 amino acids. The study, taken as a whole, reports: Reports indicate that TCR beta sequences accurately predicted the HLA-A and HLA-B alleles of most subjects.

V is TRBV5-1 and J is TRBJ2-7, with 7 bases fitting TRBD1. Material: PBMCs. The TCR originated in a woman between 50 and 59 years old in good health and CMV-seronegative. The CDR3 protein is CASSLGQGRDEQYF. The CDR3 DNA reads TGCGCCAGCAGCTTGGGACAGGGCCGCGACGAGCAGTACTTC.